This TCR beta chain was captured in a study of shared clonotypes between healthy human individuals. Using immunoSEQ multiplex PCR, the repertoire was profiled, and TCRdb retains in-frame clones only, with some absent. This sample has 2,500,000 or so clones, with 90% to 95% found just once. The CDR3 loop spans 15 amino acids. Germline CDR1 reads SGHTA; CDR2 reads FQGNSA. V shed 4 bases and J 3 bases; nucleotides not matched to a gene: 4. This sequence was found in a man aged 18 to 35 in good health. What was sequenced was naive CD4+ T cells sorted from blood. Subset described: CD45RA+ positively selected. The chain has TRBV7-2 and TRBJ2-5, with 11 nucleotides matching TRBD2. The CDR3 loop is CASSSSGRHEETQYF. The CDR3 DNA reads TGTGCCAGCAGCTCTAGCGGGAGGCACGAAGAGACCCAGTACTTC.